This entry is about one T cell receptor (beta chain). What it binds is not known. This CDR3 has 14 residues. CDR1 MNHNS and CDR2 SASEGT come from the germline V gene. Between the trimmed V and J ends, which lost 4 bases and 6 bases, there was a span of 16 bases. The sample belongs to a study of PD-1 blockade in classical Hodgkin lymphoma. Study-wide results and caveats: CD4+ but not CD8+ TCR diversity rose significantly by C4D1. The study found complete responders had baseline diversity similar to newly diagnosed patients. Whatever underlies the repertoire differences (possibly disease activity or prior therapy) remains undefined.

Documented time point: cycle 4 day 1 (C4D1), after about 6 weeks of nivolumab. Relapse was seen in all patients after autologous stem cell transplantation, and brentuximab vedotin exposure was variable. The best responses consisted of complete response, partial response or progressive disease. The data were produced by immunoSEQ multiplex PCR, yet TCRdb's version contains in-frame clones alone and is incomplete. The table includes some 93,000 clones, around 80% detected once. The sequence was collected from a human donor with classical Hodgkin lymphoma. The chain uses TRBV6-1 and TRBJ2-7; D unclear. The source was peripheral blood mononuclear cells (PBMCs), collected before the fourth cycle of nivolumab. The CDR3 coding sequence is TGTGCCAGCAGTGCCGTTTCCGCAGGAACCGAGCAGTACTTC. This encodes CASSAVSAGTEQYF.